This TCR beta chain was found in a study of blood T cell repertoires in COVID-19. Overall study: COVID-19 samples, acute and convalescent, were from the United States, Italy and Spain. From T cells, B-cell-depleted T cells, or PBMCs came the material, which was cDNA or gDNA.

Assay used: immunoSEQ multiplex PCR; TCRdb lists only in-frame clones, some missing. The sample contains a few hundred thousand clones, 70% to 90% of which appear only once. Residents of about two dozen US areas, aged about 18 to 89 years, made up the participants. The clonotype was recovered from a man in his forties who had recovered from COVID-19. The material sequenced was PBMCs or T cells enriched from blood (not recorded which).

CDR3 nucleotide sequence: TGTGCCAGTAGGGACAGGGGAGGCAATCAGCCCCAGCATTTT. It specifies CASRDRGGNQPQHF. The rearrangement links TRBV27 to TRBJ1-5; 10 nucleotides match TRBD1. V lost 9 bases to trimming and J lost 2 bases; unmatched junction nucleotides: 4. The CDR3 is made up of 14 amino acids. The germline V gene has CDR1 MNHEY and CDR2 SMNVEV (reference sequence).